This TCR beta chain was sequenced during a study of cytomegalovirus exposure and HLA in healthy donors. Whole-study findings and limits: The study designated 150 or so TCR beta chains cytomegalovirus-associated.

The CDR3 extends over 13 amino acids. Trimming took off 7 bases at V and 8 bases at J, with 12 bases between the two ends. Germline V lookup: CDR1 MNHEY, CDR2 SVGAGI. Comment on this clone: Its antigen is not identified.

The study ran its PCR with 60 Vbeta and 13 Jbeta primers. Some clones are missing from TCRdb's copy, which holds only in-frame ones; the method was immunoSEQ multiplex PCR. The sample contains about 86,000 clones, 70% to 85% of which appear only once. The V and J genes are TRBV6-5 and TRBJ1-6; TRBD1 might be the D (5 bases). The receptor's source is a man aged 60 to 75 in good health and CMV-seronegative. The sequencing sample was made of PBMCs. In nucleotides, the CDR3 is TGTGCCAGCAAGACAGCCCTGGATTCACCCCTCCACTTT. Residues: CASKTALDSPLHF.